The 12 T cell receptor beta chains presented below share a single source sample, sequenced in a study of shared clonotypes between healthy human individuals. CD45RO-negative, CCR7-selected cells formed the naive CD8 fraction, which excluded terminally differentiated effector memory CD45RA+ cells. Profiled with immunoSEQ multiplex PCR; TCRdb holds only in-frame clones, not every one. The repertoire consists of about 2 million clones, with approximately 95% occurring once and the leading ten covering roughly 1.1%. Sample: naive CD8+ T cells sorted from blood. These TCRs come from a man between 18 and 29 years old in good health.

J is TRBJ2-7 and V is TRBV6-5, with TRBD1 matching over 9 bases. The CDR3 loop spans 16 amino acids. Germline trimming cut 2 bases from V and 5 bases from J; bases unmatched to any gene: 10. CDR1 is MNHEY, CDR2 SVGAGI, per germline. DNA for the CDR3: TGTGCCAGCAGTTACCGAACCGGGACAGGGTTCCACGAGCAGTACTTC. Translation: CASSYRTGTGFHEQYF.

The J gene is TRBJ1-4, the V gene TRBV13, with TRBD1 matching over 7 bases. Germline V gene sequence: CDR1 PRHDT, CDR2 FYEKMQ (reference sequence). The CDR3 runs 15 residues. V lost 5 bases, J lost 8 bases, and 11 bases stayed unmatched. CDR3 protein: CASSRDPGTDEKLFF. In nucleotides, the CDR3 is TGTGCCAGCAGCAGAGACCCCGGGACAGACGAAAAACTGTTTTTT.

The chain employs TRBV11-2 and TRBJ2-1; D possibly corresponds to TRBD2 (6 bases). Germline loops: CDR1 SGHAT, CDR2 FQNNGV. V was trimmed by 1 base and J by 8 bases, leaving 15 bases between them. The CDR3 sequence is 15 residues long. The CDR3: CASSLGGTAFDEQFF. In nucleotides, the CDR3 is TGTGCCAGCAGCTTAGGGGGGACTGCGTTCGATGAGCAGTTCTTC.

The chain couples TRBV9 to TRBJ1-2; D uncertain. The germline CDR1 and CDR2 sequences are SGDLS and YYNGEE. V was cut by 3 bases and J by 5 bases, with 8 bases left in between. CDR3 size: 12 residues. The chain's CDR3 is CASSEGSYGYTF. DNA for the CDR3: TGTGCCAGCAGCGAGGGAAGTTATGGCTACACCTTC.

The rearrangement joins TRBV11-1 to TRBJ1-2; 11 nucleotides agree with TRBD1. Trimming took 5 bases from V and 2 from J; bases not matched to a gene: 4. Germline V gene sequence: CDR1 SGHAT, CDR2 FQDESV (reference sequence). The CDR3 covers 15 residues. DNA for the CDR3: TGTGCCAGCAGCGACCGGACAGGGGGCAACTATGGCTACACCTTC. Amino acids: CASSDRTGGNYGYTF.

This chain uses TRBV5-1 with TRBJ2-5; D unclear. CDR3 length equals 14 residues. Germline loops: CDR1 SGHRS, CDR2 YFSETQ. V lost 6 bases to trimming and J lost 5 bases, with 17 bases between them. The CDR3 nucleotides read TGCGCCAGCACCGGACGGATCTCACGCGAGACCCAGTACTTC. Protein sequence: CASTGRISRETQYF.

V gene TRBV11-3 combines with J gene TRBJ2-1; 10 nucleotides line up with TRBD1. CDR3 size: 16 residues. CDR1 is SGHNT, CDR2 YENEEA, per germline. With V trimmed by 1 base and J by 7 bases, 7 bases remained unmatched. Written as DNA, the CDR3 is TGTGCCAGCAGCTTAGTTATCGGGACAGGGGATAATGAGCAGTTCTTC. Translating gives CASSLVIGTGDNEQFF.

The V call is TRBV13, the J call TRBJ2-7; 8 positions match TRBD1. This CDR3 is built from 15 residues. V shed 5 bases, J shed 2 bases, and the junction held 8 bases outside the gene matches. Germline loops: CDR1 PRHDT, CDR2 FYEKMQ (reference sequence). CDR3 nucleotide sequence: TGTGCCAGCAGCCCCCACGACAGGGGCCCCTACGAGCAGTACTTC. Translating it yields CASSPHDRGPYEQYF.

The chain links TRBV2 to TRBJ2-7; D is possibly TRBD1 or TRBD2 (5 bases each). The CDR3 contains 15 residues. The V gene's germline CDR1 is SNHLY and CDR2 FYNNEI. V gave up 3 bases and J gave up 6 bases, with 18 bases separating them. The CDR3 reads CASSDVGTTDIEQYF. The DNA for the CDR3 is TGTGCCAGCAGTGACGTAGGGACCACGGATATCGAGCAGTACTTC. Full variable domain (missing parts from reference TRBV2 and TRBJ2-7): EPEVTQTPSHQVTQMGQEVILRCVPISNHLYFYWYRQILGQKVEFLVSFYNNEISEKSEIFDDQFSVERPDGSNFTLKIRSTKLEDSAMYFCASSDVGTTDIEQYFGPGTRLTVT.

DNA for the CDR3: TGTGCCAGCAGCTCGGACGGCGGAGGCCCGGAGACCCAGTACTTC. Its protein product is CASSSDGGGPETQYF. The V and J genes are TRBV5-6 and TRBJ2-5, with D possibly TRBD2 on 5 matching bases. V was cut by 3 bases and J by 5 bases, with 17 bases left in between. Germline values: CDR1 SGHDT, CDR2 YYEEEE. The CDR3 is made up of 15 amino acids. Variable domain in full (rest from reference TRBV5-6 and TRBJ2-5): DAGVTQSPTHLIKTRGQQVTLRCSPKSGHDTVSWYQQALGQGPQFIFQYYEEEERQRGNFPDRFSGHQFPNYSSELNVNALLLGDSALYLCASSSDGGGPETQYFGPGTRLLVL.

The table lists this clone with a count of one. The chain combines TRBV4-2 with TRBJ2-7; D possibly corresponds to TRBD2 (6 bases). Trimming left V 3 bases short and J 0 bases short, with 15 bases between. Germline-derived CDR1 and CDR2 are LGHNA and YNFKEQ. The CDR3 consists of 16 residues. Written as DNA, the CDR3 is TGTGCCAGCAGCCACGGCGTCGGGGAGGCCTCCTACGAGCAGTACTTC. This codes for CASSHGVGEASYEQYF.

V and J are TRBV10-3 and TRBJ2-5, with 8 bases aligning to TRBD2. CDR1 and CDR2 from the germline V gene are ENHRY and SYGVKD. The CDR3 runs 14 residues. V gave up 6 bases and J gave up 4 bases; unmatched junction bases: 7. The CDR3 DNA reads TGTGCCATCAGCGTGAGCGGGAGCGGAGAGACCCAGTACTTC. This encodes CAISVSGSGETQYF.